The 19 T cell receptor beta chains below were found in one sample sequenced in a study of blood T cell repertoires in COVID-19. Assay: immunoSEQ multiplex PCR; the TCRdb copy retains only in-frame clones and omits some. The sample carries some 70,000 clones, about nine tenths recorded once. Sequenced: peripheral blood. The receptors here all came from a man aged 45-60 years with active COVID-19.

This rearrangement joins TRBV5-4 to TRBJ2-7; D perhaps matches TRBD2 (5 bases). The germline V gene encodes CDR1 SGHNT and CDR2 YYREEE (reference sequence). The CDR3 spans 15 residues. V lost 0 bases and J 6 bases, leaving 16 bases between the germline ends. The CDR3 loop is CASSLAGLSAPEQYF. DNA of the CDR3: TGTGCCAGCAGCTTGGCCGGACTTAGCGCCCCCGAGCAGTACTTC.

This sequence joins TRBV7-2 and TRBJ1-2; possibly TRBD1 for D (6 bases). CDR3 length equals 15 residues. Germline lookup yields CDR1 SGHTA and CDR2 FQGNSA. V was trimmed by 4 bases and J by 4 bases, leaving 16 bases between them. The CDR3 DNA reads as TGTGCCAGCAGCTCCCCGGACAGATCTCGCTATGGCTACACCTTC. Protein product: CASSSPDRSRYGYTF.

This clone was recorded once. The CDR3 protein is CASSHDRETQYF. The CDR3 DNA follows: TGTGCCAGCAGTCACGACAGGGAGACCCAGTACTTC. The V gene is TRBV25-1, the J gene TRBJ2-5, with TRBD1 as a possible D gene (6 bases). The germline gives CDR1 MGHDK, CDR2 SYGVNS. CDR3 length: 12 amino acids. The V gene lost 5 bases and the J gene lost 5 bases, with 9 bases spanning the gap. The full variable domain, its missing parts supplied by reference TRBV25-1 and TRBJ2-5, is EADIYQTPRYLVIGTGKKITLECSQTMGHDKMYWYQQDPGMELHLIHYSYGVNSTEKGDLSSESTVSRIRTEHFPLTLESARPSHTSQYLCASSHDRETQYFGPGTRLLVL.

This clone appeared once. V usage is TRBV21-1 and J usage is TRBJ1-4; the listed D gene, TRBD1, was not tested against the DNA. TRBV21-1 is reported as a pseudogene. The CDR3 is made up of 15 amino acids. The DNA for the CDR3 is TGTGCCAGCAGCACAGACAGGGCCCATAATGAAAAACTGTTTTTT. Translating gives CASSTDRAHNEKLFF.

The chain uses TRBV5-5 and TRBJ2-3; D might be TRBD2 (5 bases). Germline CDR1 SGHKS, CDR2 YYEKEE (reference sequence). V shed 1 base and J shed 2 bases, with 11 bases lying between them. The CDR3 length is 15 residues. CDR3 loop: CASSLRERNTDTQYF. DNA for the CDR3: TGTGCCAGCAGCTTGCGAGAGCGGAACACAGATACGCAGTATTTT.

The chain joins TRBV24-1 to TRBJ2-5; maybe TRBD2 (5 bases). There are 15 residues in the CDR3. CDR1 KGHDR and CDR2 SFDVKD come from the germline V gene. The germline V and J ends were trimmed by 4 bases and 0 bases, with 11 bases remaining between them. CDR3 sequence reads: CATSDPRRHQETQYF. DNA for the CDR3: TGTGCCACCAGTGACCCGAGGAGGCACCAAGAGACCCAGTACTTC.

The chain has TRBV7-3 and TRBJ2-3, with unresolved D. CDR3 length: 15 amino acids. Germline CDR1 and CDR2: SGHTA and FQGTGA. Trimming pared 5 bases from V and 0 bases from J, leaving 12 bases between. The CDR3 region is CASSPQAYSTDTQYF. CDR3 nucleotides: TGTGCCAGCAGCCCCCAGGCGTATAGCACAGATACGCAGTATTTT.

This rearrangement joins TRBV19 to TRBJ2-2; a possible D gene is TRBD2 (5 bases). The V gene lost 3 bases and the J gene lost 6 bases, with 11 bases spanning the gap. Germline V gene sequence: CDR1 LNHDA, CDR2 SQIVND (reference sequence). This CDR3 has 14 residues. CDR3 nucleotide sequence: TGTGCCAGTAGTATGGGCGGGCAGGCCGGGGAGCTGTTTTTT. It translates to CASSMGGQAGELFF.

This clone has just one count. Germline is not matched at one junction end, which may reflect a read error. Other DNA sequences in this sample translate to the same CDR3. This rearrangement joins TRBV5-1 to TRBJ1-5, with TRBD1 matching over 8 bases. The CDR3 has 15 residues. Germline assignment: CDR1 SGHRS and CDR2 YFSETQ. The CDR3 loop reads CASSLEGQAYQPQHF. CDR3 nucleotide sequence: TGTGCCAGCAGCTTGGAGGGACAGGCTTATCAGCCCCAGCATTTT.

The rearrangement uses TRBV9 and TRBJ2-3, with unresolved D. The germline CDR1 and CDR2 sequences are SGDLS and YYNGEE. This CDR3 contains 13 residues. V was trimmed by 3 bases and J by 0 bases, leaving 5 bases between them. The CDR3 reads CASSAPSTDTQYF. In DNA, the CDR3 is TGTGCCAGCAGCGCCCCTAGCACAGATACGCAGTATTTT.

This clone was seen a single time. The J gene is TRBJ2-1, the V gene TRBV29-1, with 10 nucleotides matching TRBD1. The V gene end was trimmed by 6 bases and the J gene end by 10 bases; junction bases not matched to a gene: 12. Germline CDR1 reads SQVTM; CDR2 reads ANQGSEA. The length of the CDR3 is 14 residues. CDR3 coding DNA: TGCAGCGTGGAAACCCGGGACAGGGGTAACGAGCAGTTCTTC. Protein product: CSVETRDRGNEQFF.

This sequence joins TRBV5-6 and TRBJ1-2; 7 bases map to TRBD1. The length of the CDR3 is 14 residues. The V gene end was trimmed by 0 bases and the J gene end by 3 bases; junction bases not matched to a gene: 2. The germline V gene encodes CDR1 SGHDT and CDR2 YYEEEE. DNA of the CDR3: TGTGCCAGCAGCTTGGCGGGGACAGACTATGGCTACACCTTC. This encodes CASSLAGTDYGYTF.

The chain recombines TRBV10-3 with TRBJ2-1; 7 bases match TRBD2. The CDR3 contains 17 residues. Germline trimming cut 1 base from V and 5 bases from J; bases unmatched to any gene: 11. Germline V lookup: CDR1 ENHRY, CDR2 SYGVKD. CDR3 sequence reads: CAISELVSSGPDNEQFF. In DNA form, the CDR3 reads TGTGCCATCAGTGAGTTGGTTTCTAGCGGTCCAGACAATGAGCAGTTCTTC.

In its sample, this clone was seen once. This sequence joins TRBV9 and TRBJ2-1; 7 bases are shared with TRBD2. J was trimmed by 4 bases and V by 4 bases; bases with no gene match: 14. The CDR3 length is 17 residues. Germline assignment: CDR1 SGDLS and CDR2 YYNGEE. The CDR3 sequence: CASSPPRLAGRYNEQFF. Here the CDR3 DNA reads TGTGCCAGCAGCCCACCTCGATTAGCGGGTCGGTACAATGAGCAGTTCTTC. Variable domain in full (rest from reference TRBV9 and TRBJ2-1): DSGVTQTPKHLITATGQRVTLRCSPRSGDLSVYWYQQSLDQGLQFLIQYYNGEERAKGNILERFSAQQFPDLHSELNLSSLELGDSALYFCASSPPRLAGRYNEQFFGPGTRLTVL.

The CDR3 sequence: CASSSEGSSYNEQFF. The CDR3 DNA reads TGTGCCAGCAGCTCGGAGGGGAGCTCCTACAATGAGCAGTTCTTC. The chain links TRBV7-3 to TRBJ2-1, with D tentatively TRBD2 (6 bases). V was pared by 4 bases and J by 0 bases, with 10 bases between. Germline V lookup: CDR1 SGHTA, CDR2 FQGTGA. This CDR3 comprises 15 residues.

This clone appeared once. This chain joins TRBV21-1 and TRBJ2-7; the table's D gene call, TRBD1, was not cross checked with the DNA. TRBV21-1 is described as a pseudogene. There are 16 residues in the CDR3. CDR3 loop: CASSGPTGETTYEQYF. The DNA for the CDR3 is TGTGCCAGCAGCGGACCGACAGGGGAGACAACCTACGAGCAGTACTTC.

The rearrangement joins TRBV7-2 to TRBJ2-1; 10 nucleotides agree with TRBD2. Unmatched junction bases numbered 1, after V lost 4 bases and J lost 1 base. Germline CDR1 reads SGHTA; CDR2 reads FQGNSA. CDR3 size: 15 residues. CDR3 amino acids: CASSSLAGSYNEQFF. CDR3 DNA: TGTGCCAGCAGCTCACTAGCGGGGTCCTACAATGAGCAGTTCTTC.

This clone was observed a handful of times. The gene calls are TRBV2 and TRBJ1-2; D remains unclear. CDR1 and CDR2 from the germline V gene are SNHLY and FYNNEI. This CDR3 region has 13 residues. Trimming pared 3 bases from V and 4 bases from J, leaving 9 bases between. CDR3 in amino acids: CASSDVLSYGYTF. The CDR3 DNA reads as TGTGCCAGCAGTGACGTGCTGAGCTATGGCTACACCTTC.

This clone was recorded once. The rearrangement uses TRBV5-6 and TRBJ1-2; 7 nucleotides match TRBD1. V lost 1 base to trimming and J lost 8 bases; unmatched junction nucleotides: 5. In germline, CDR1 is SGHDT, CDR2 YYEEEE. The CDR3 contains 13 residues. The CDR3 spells CASSLRGGGGYTF. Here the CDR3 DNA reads TGTGCCAGCAGCTTGCGAGGGGGCGGAGGCTACACCTTC.